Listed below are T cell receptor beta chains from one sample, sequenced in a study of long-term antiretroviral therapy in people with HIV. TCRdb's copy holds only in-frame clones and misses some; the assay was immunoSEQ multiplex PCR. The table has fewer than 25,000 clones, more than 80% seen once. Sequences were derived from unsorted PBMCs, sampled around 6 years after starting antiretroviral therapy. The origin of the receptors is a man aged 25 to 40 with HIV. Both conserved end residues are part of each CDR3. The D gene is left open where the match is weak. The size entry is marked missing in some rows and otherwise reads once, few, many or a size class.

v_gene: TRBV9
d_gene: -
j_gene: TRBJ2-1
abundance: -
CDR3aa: CASSAVRGRGGLNEQFF
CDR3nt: TGTGCCAGCAGCGCCGTCAGGGGGAGAGGGGGACTCAATGAGCAGTTCTTC

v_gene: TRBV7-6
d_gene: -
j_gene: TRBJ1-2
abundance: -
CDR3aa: CASSPALNYGYTF
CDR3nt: TGTGCCAGCAGCCCAGCCCTTAACTATGGCTACACCTTC

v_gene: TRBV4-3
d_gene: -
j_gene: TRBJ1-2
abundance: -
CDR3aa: CASSQDSGGAGLAENYGYTF
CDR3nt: TGCGCCAGCAGCCAAGACTCAGGAGGGGCTGGTCTGGCTGAAAACTATGGCTACACCTTC

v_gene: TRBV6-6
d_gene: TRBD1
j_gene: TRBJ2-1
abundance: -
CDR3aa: CASIQPGQEEQFF
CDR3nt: TGTGCCAGCATCCAACCTGGACAGGAAGAGCAGTTCTTC

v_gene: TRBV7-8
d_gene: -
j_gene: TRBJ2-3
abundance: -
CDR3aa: CASSLVGAHTDTQYF
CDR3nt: TGTGCCAGCAGCTTAGTGGGAGCCCACACAGATACGCAGTATTTT

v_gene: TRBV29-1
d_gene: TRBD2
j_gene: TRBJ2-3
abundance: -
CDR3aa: CSVDGTSGRFFGTDTQYF
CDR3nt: TGCAGCGTTGATGGGACTAGCGGGAGGTTTTTCGGCACAGATACGCAGTATTTT

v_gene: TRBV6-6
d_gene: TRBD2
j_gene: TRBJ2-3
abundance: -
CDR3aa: CASSRDYADTQYF
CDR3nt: TGTGCCAGCAGCAGGGACTACGCCGATACGCAGTATTTT

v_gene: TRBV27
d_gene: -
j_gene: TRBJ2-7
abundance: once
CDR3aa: CASTPRDRPFNEQYF
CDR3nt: TGTGCCAGCACGCCCCGAGACAGGCCATTCAACGAGCAGTACTTC

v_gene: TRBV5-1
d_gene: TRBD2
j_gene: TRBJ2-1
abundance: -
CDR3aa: CASSPGTLAASYNEQFF
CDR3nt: TGCGCCAGCAGCCCGGGCACCCTAGCGGCCTCCTACAATGAGCAGTTCTTC

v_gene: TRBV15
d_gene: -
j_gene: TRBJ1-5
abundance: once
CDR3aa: CATSRSGTTYSNQPQHF
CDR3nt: TGTGCCACCAGCAGATCCGGGACAACTTATAGCAATCAGCCCCAGCATTTT

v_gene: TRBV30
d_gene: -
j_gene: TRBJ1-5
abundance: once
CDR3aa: CAFSELGSNQPQHF
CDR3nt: TGTGCCTTTTCGGAGCTCGGGAGCAATCAGCCCCAGCATTTT

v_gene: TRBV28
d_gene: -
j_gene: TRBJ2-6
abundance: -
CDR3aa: CASSLEGAGANVLTF
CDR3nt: TGTGCCAGCAGTTTAGAGGGAGCTGGGGCCAACGTCCTGACTTTC

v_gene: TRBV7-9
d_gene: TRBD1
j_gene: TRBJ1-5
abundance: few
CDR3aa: CASSSTGDQPQHF
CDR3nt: TGTGCCAGCAGTTCAACAGGGGATCAGCCCCAGCATTTT

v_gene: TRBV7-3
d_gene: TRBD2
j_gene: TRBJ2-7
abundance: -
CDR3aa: CASSPSIAGGLLYEQYF
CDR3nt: TGTGCCAGCAGCCCTTCAATTGCGGGAGGCCTTCTCTACGAGCAGTACTTC

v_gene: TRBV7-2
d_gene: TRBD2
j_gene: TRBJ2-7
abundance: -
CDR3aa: CASSLDSGSSVPYEQYF
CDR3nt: TGTGCCAGCAGCTTGGATAGCGGGAGTTCAGTTCCTTACGAGCAGTACTTC

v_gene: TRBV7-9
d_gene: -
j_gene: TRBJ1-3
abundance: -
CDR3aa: CASSLPLRRSGNTIYF
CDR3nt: TGTGCCAGCAGCTTACCCTTAAGGCGCTCTGGAAACACCATATATTTT

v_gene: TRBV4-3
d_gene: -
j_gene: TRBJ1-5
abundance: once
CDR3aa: CASSQDRLIKNQPQHF
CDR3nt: TGCGCCAGCAGCCAAGATCGACTCATCAAGAATCAGCCCCAGCATTTT

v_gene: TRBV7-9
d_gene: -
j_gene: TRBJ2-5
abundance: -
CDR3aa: CASSRRGGETQYF
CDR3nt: TGTGCCAGCAGTCGCCGGGGAGGTGAGACCCAGTACTTC

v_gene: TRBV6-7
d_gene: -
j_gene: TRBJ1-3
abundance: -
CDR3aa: CASSYRHGGNHSSGNTIYF
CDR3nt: TGTGCCAGCAGTTATCGACACGGGGGGAACCATTCCTCTGGAAACACCATATATTTT

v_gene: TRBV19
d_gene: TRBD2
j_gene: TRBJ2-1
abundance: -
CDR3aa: CASSIWQKLAGVYNEQFF
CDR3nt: TGTGCCAGTAGTATTTGGCAGAAACTAGCGGGAGTGTACAATGAGCAGTTCTTC

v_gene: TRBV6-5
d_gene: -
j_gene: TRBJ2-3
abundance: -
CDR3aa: CASRRSLTDTQYF
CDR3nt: TGTGCCAGCAGACGGAGTCTCACAGATACGCAGTATTTT

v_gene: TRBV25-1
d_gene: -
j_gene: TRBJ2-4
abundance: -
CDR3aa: CASKRGDGFIQYF
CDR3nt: TGTGCCAGCAAAAGGGGCGACGGTTTCATTCAGTACTTC

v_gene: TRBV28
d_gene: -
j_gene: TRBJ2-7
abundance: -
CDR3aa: CASSQYSYEQYF
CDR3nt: TGTGCCAGCAGTCAATATTCCTACGAGCAGTACTTC

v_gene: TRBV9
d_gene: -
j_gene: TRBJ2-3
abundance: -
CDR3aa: CASSEASGALDGPQYF
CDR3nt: TGTGCCAGCAGCGAGGCATCCGGGGCCCTCGACGGGCCGCAGTATTTT

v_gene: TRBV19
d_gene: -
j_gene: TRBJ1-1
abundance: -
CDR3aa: CASSIMGGGNTEAFF
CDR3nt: TGTGCCAGTAGTATTATGGGAGGGGGAAACACTGAAGCTTTCTTT

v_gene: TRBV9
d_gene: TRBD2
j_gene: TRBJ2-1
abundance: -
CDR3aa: CASSVGGGRVHEQFF
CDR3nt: TGTGCCAGCAGCGTAGGGGGCGGGAGGGTTCATGAGCAGTTCTTC

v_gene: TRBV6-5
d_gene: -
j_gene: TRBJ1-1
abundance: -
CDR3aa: CASSYFGSVNTEAFF
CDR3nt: TGTGCCAGCAGTTACTTCGGCAGTGTGAACACTGAAGCTTTCTTT

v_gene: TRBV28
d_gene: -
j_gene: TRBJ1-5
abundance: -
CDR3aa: CASRNQRAGGGQPQHF
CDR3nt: TGTGCCAGCAGAAACCAAAGGGCGGGGGGGGGTCAGCCCCAGCATTTT

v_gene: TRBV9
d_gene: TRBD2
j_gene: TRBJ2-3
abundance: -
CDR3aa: CASSPQAGGGTDTQYF
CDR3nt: TGTGCCAGCAGCCCCCAAGCGGGAGGGGGTACAGATACGCAGTATTTT

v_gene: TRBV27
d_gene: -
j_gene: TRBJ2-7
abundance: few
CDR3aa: CASSPDRNSYEQYF
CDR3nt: TGTGCCAGCAGTCCCGACAGGAACTCCTACGAGCAGTACTTC

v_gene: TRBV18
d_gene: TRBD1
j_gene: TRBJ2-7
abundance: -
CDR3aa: CASSGTTGGKYEQYF
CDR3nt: TGTGCCAGCTCAGGCACGACAGGGGGCAAATACGAGCAGTACTTC